One and the same sample provided the 18 T cell receptor beta chains below, sequenced in a study of blood T cell repertoires in COVID-19. Using immunoSEQ multiplex PCR, the repertoire was profiled, and TCRdb retains in-frame clones only, with some absent. In the table there are fewer than 250,000 clones, roughly 82% of which are singletons. Material for sequencing was peripheral blood. These receptors all come from a woman aged 40 to 50 with acute or convalescent COVID-19.

This sequence joins TRBV6-4 and TRBJ2-2; 11 nucleotides line up with TRBD1. Germline-derived CDR1 and CDR2 are MRHNA and SNTAGT. The CDR3 sequence is 15 residues long. Trimming took 8 bases from V and 7 from J; bases not matched to a gene: 9. The CDR3 bases are TGTGCCAGCGGATGGACAGGGGGCAGTGGCGGGGAGCTGTTTTTT. Translated: CASGWTGGSGGELFF.

This clone came up many times. V is TRBV5-5 and J is TRBJ2-5, with 10 nucleotides matching TRBD2. Germline V gene lookup returns CDR1 SGHKS and CDR2 YYEKEE (reference sequence). The V gene end was trimmed by 2 bases and the J gene end by 5 bases; junction bases not matched to a gene: 9. The CDR3 spans 16 residues. CDR3 in DNA: TGTGCCAGCAGCTTACTTGTTGGTAGCGGGAGGGAGACCCAGTACTTC. This encodes CASSLLVGSGRETQYF.

The chain combines TRBV30 with TRBJ1-1; D is ambiguous. This CDR3 contains 12 residues. V gave up 3 bases and J gave up 1 base, with 6 bases separating them. CDR1 GTSNPN and CDR2 SVGIG come from the germline V gene (reference sequence). DNA of the CDR3: TGTGCCTGGAGCTACGGGAACACTGAAGCTTTCTTT. Amino acid sequence: CAWSYGNTEAFF.

V and J are TRBV6-2 or TRBV6-3 and TRBJ2-6; D uncertain. V gave up 4 bases and J gave up 0 bases, with 10 bases separating them. Germline V gene sequence: CDR1 MNHEY, CDR2 SVGEGT. CDR3 size: 16 residues. The CDR3 loop reads CASSSTSSSGANVLTF. CDR3 nucleotides: TGTGCCAGCAGTTCCACCTCTAGCTCTGGGGCCAACGTCCTGACTTTC.

The chain employs TRBV7-9 and TRBJ2-5; D is ambiguous. From germline, CDR1 is SEHNR and CDR2 FQNEAQ (reference sequence). This CDR3 has 14 amino acids. V was cut by 5 bases and J by 0 bases, with 10 bases left in between. CDR3 in DNA: TGTGCCAGCAGCGCCCCCCTAGACCAAGAGACCCAGTACTTC. It codes for CASSAPLDQETQYF.

The gene calls are TRBV5-4 and TRBJ1-6; TRBD1 matches at 8 bases. With V trimmed by 3 bases and J by 7 bases, 6 bases remained unmatched. CDR1 is SGHNT, CDR2 YYREEE, per germline (reference sequence). The CDR3 is made up of 15 amino acids. The CDR3 coding sequence is TGTGCCAGCAGCTACCGGACAGGGCCCAATTCACCCCTCCACTTT. Residues: CASSYRTGPNSPLHF.

The chain has TRBV6-6 and TRBJ1-1; maybe TRBD1 (6 bases). Trimming cost V 5 bases and J 8 bases, with 18 bases left between them. The V gene's germline CDR1 is MNHNY and CDR2 SVGAGI (reference sequence). The CDR3 extends over 14 amino acids. CDR3 amino acids: CASSTPRGAGEAFF. In nucleotides, the CDR3 is TGTGCCAGCAGTACCCCCCGGGGGGCTGGGGAAGCTTTCTTT.

The V call is TRBV5-5, the J call TRBJ2-1, with TRBD1 matching 9 bases. J gave up 3 bases and V 0 bases, and 4 bases lay outside the gene matches. The CDR3 has 16 amino acids. Germline CDR1 reads SGHKS; CDR2 reads YYEKEE (reference sequence). CDR3 DNA sequence: TGTGCCAGCAGCTTGGTCCGGGACAGGGACTACAATGAGCAGTTCTTC. This encodes CASSLVRDRDYNEQFF.

This clone occurred a few times. The genes are TRBV5-1 and TRBJ2-3, with TRBD2 matching 11 bases. In germline, CDR1 is SGHRS, CDR2 YFSETQ. J lost 5 bases, V lost 4 bases, and 3 bases had no gene match. The CDR3 loop spans 14 amino acids. The CDR3 DNA sequence: TGCGCCAGCAGCCTCGGACTAGCGGGAGATACGCAGTATTTT. Encoded protein: CASSLGLAGDTQYF.

The genes are TRBV4-2 and TRBJ2-1; tentative D call: TRBD2 (6 bases). With 0 bases removed from V and 2 bases from J, the gap between germline ends came to 11 bases. The length of the CDR3 is 16 residues. Looked up from germline, CDR1 is LGHNA and CDR2 is YNFKEQ. In nucleotides, the CDR3 is TGTGCCAGCAGCCAAGAACTACGGGGGACCTACAATGAGCAGTTCTTC. It yields the protein CASSQELRGTYNEQFF.

This chain links TRBV6-2 or TRBV6-3 with TRBJ2-3, with TRBD2 matching over 7 bases. The CDR3 runs to 19 residues. Germline V gene data show CDR1 as MNHEY and CDR2 as SVGEGT. Trimming cost V 0 bases and J 0 bases; bases outside gene matches: 12. For the CDR3, the DNA is TGTGCCAGCAGTTACTCGATAGGTCGACTAGCCCTTAGCACAGATACGCAGTATTTT. It codes for CASSYSIGRLALSTDTQYF.

This clone showed up just once. This chain connects TRBV24-1 to TRBJ2-1; 10 bases line up with TRBD2. The V and J ends lost 5 bases and 4 bases, in that order; junction bases with no gene match: 4. The CDR3 spans 15 residues. Germline V gene data show CDR1 as KGHDR and CDR2 as SFDVKD. CDR3 DNA: TGTGCCACCAGTGCTAGCGGGGGTAGGTACAATGAGCAGTTCTTC. It encodes CATSASGGRYNEQFF.

The gene calls are TRBV20-1 and TRBJ2-2, with TRBD1 identical over 9 bases. Germline-derived CDR1 and CDR2 are DFQATT and SNEGSKA (reference sequence). The CDR3 runs 14 residues. The trim removed 3 bases at V and 6 bases at J, leaving 5 bases unmatched. The CDR3 DNA follows: TGCAGTGCTAGTCGACAGGGGGGGTCCGGGGAGCTGTTTTTT. Translated: CSASRQGGSGELFF.

This clone was seen a single time. The chain combines TRBV28 with TRBJ2-7; a possible D gene is TRBD1 (5 bases). The ends were cut back, 6 bases at V and 3 bases at J, with 6 bases in the middle. The CDR3 length is 11 residues. Per germline, CDR1 MDHEN and CDR2 SYDVKM. The CDR3 DNA sequence: TGTGCCAGCAGACAGGACTACGAGCAGTACTTC. Its translation is CASRQDYEQYF. Full variable domain (remainder filled in from reference TRBV28 and TRBJ2-7): DVKVTQSSRYLVKRTGEKVFLECVQDMDHENMFWYRQDPGLGLRLIYFSYDVKMKEKGDIPEGYSVSREKKERFSLILESASTNQTSMYLCASRQDYEQYFGPGTRLTVT.

This sequence joins TRBV4-1 and TRBJ1-5; D may be TRBD1 (5 bases). CDR1 is MGHRA and CDR2 is YSYEKL in the germline V gene. Trimming pared 2 bases from V and 5 bases from J, leaving 13 bases between. The CDR3 has 15 amino acids. The CDR3 DNA follows: TGCGCCAGCAGCCAATTCCTAGGGGAGGATCAGCCCCAGCATTTT. Its translation is CASSQFLGEDQPQHF.

This clone showed up just a few times. V gene TRBV10-3 combines with J gene TRBJ2-7, with TRBD2 matching over 8 bases. This CDR3 is 15 amino acids long. Germline CDR1 is ENHRY and CDR2 is SYGVKD. V lost 3 bases to trimming and J lost 2 bases; unmatched junction nucleotides: 6. The CDR3 DNA sequence: TGTGCCATCAGTGACCCGGGACTAGGCCCCTACGAGCAGTACTTC. Translated, it gives CAISDPGLGPYEQYF.

This rearrangement joins TRBV5-1 to TRBJ2-1; a possible D gene is TRBD1 (6 bases). Germline assignment: CDR1 SGHRS and CDR2 YFSETQ. The CDR3 is made up of 13 amino acids. Trimming left V 2 bases short and J 8 bases short, with 11 bases between. CDR3 sequence: CASSFLEGDEQFF. Here the CDR3 DNA reads TGCGCCAGCAGCTTCTTAGAGGGGGATGAGCAGTTCTTC.

This clone showed up just once. The rearrangement uses TRBV12-3 or TRBV12-4 and TRBJ1-1; D is perhaps TRBD1 (6 bases). This CDR3 region has 12 residues. The V gene lost 1 base and the J gene lost 12 bases, with 12 bases spanning the gap. This chain's CDR3 is CASSLGGQLSFF. Written as DNA, the CDR3 is TGTGCCAGCAGTTTAGGCGGACAGTTATCTTTCTTT.